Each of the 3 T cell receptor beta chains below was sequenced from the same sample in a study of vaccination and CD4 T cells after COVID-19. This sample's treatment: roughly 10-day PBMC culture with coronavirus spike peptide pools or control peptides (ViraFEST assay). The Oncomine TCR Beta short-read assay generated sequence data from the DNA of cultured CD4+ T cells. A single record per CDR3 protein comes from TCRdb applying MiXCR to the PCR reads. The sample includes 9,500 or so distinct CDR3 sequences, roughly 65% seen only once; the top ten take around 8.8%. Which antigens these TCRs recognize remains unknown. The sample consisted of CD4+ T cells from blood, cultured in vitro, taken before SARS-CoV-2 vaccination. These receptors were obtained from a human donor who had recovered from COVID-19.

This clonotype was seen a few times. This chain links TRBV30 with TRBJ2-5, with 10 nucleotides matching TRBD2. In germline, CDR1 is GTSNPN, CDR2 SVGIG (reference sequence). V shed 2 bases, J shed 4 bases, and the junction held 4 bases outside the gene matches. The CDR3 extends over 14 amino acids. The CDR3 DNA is TGTGCCTGGAGTCCTAGCGGGAGAGGAGAGACCCAGTACTTC. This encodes CAWSPSGRGETQYF.

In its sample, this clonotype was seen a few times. CDR3: CASRTAGANVLTF. CDR3 sequence (DNA): TGTGCCAGTAGGACAGCTGGGGCCAACGTCCTGACTTTC. The V gene is TRBV19, the J gene TRBJ2-6; TRBD1 might be the D (5 bases). The V end lost 6 bases, the J end lost 2 bases, and 5 bases lay between the germline ends. This CDR3 has 13 residues. CDR1 LNHDA and CDR2 SQIVND come from the germline V gene (reference sequence).

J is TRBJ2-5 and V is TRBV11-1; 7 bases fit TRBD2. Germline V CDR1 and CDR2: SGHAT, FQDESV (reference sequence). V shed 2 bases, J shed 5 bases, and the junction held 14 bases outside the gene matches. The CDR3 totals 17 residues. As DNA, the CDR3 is TGTGCCAGCAGCTTACTACGCGATGGCGGGAGAACCGAGACCCAGTACTTC. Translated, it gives CASSLLRDGGRTETQYF.